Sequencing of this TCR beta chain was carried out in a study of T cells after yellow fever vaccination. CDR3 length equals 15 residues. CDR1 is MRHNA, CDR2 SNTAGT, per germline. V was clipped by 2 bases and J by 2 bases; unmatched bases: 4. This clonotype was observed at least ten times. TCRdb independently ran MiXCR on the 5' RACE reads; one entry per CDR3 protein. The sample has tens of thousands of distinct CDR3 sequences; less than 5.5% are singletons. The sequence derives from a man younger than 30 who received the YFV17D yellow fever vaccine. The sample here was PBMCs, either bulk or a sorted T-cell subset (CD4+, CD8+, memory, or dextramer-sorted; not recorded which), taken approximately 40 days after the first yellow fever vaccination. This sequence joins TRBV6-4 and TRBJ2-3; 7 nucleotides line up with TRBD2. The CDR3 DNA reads TGTGCCAGCAGTGACGGGGGGGGGACCACAGATACGCAGTATTTT. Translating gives CASSDGGGTTDTQYF.